The 15 T cell receptor beta chains reported below all come from one sample, sequenced in a study of T-cell reconstitution after alpha-beta-depleted transplantation in children (dated by TCRdb to about 2016). To prepare the library, PCR was applied. Sequencing instrument: Illumina HiSeq 2500. Molecular barcoding was employed in the preparation of TCR libraries, with unique molecular identifiers being used to normalize TCRbeta repertoire quantification. Using fastp trimming at Q25 and MiXCR clonotype assembly, TCRdb reanalyzed the public sequencing data and kept in-frame beta chains. Every CDR3 protein is listed once, alongside the most common genes and DNA of its rows. The sample table records a few hundred thousand distinct CDR3 sequences; 9.5% to 15% of these occur just once. About 5.6% of the sample is held by the ten biggest clonotypes. This specimen consisted of PBMCs from the stem cell graft donor, obtained from the stem cell graft. Receptors originate from a human donor who donated a stem cell graft to a child with combined immunodeficiency.

This rearrangement joins TRBV20-1 to TRBJ1-4; weak D call: TRBD1 (6 bases). Trimming removed 5 bases at V and 4 bases at J, with 20 bases between. Germline loops: CDR1 DFQATT, CDR2 SNEGSKA (reference sequence). The CDR3 totals 16 residues. The CDR3 here is CSAPPFGGAFNEKLFF. Written as DNA, the CDR3 is TGCAGTGCTCCCCCCTTTGGGGGGGCCTTTAATGAAAAACTGTTTTTT.

At least ten counts were recorded for this clonotype. The V and J genes are TRBV20-1 and TRBJ2-3; D might be TRBD2 (5 bases). V lost 6 bases, J lost 4 bases, and 11 bases lay in between. Germline CDR1 and CDR2: DFQATT and SNEGSKA (reference sequence). The CDR3 extends over 12 amino acids. The CDR3 region has the DNA TGCAGTGCCGGAGGCGTCGCAGATACGCAGTATTTT. Translated, it gives CSAGGVADTQYF.

In its sample, this clonotype was seen many times. The J gene is TRBJ2-7, the V gene TRBV27, with D tentatively TRBD2 (6 bases). The CDR3 has 13 amino acids. Germline lookup yields CDR1 MNHEY and CDR2 SMNVEV (reference sequence). Deletions cut 4 bases from V and 3 bases from J, with 10 bases between. CDR3 loop: CASSSGTYYEQYF. Written as DNA, the CDR3 is TGTGCCAGCAGTTCAGGGACTTACTACGAGCAGTACTTC.

This clonotype has only a few counts. The rearrangement links TRBV5-1 to TRBJ2-6; D unclear. This CDR3 has 17 amino acids. Germline V CDR1 and CDR2: SGHRS, YFSETQ. The V end was cut by 0 bases, the J end by 0 bases, with 10 bases between. CDR3 residues: CASSLEQFTSGANVLTF. The DNA of the CDR3 is TGCGCCAGCAGCTTGGAACAGTTCACCTCTGGGGCCAACGTCCTGACTTTC.

For the CDR3, the DNA is TGTGCCAGCAAGGGGATACAGACTGAAGCTTTCTTT. Its translation: CASKGIQTEAFF. The chain employs TRBV9 and TRBJ1-1; TRBD1 might be the D (5 bases). CDR1 and CDR2 (germline): SGDLS, YYNGEE. With 6 bases removed from V and 5 bases from J, the gap between germline ends came to 11 bases. The length of the CDR3 is 12 residues.

The chain uses TRBV20-1 and TRBJ2-7, with D possibly matching TRBD2 (6 bases). The V gene's germline CDR1 is DFQATT and CDR2 SNEGSKA (reference sequence). The V and J ends lost 1 base and 5 bases respectively, with 15 bases between them. This CDR3 has 14 amino acids. In DNA form, the CDR3 reads TGCAGTGCTAGAGGGGCAACTAGCCGCGACGAGCAGTACTTC. The encoded protein is CSARGATSRDEQYF.

The chain is built from TRBV5-1 and TRBJ1-4; 12 nucleotides line up with TRBD1. Germline-derived CDR1 and CDR2 are SGHRS and YFSETQ. CDR3 length: 17 amino acids. The J segment lost 8 bases and the V segment lost 0 bases, leaving 8 bases of the junction unmatched. CDR3 in amino acids: CASSLAGTGGAGEKLFF. DNA of the CDR3: TGCGCCAGCAGCTTGGCCGGGACAGGGGGCGCCGGGGAAAAACTGTTTTTT.

The V call is TRBV4-2, the J call TRBJ1-5; possibly TRBD1 for D (5 bases). The germline CDR1 and CDR2 sequences are LGHNA and YNFKEQ. The V gene lost 4 bases and the J gene lost 2 bases, with 9 bases spanning the gap. CDR3 length equals 14 residues. The CDR3 here is CASSRDGRNQPQHF. CDR3 nucleotide sequence: TGTGCCAGCAGCCGGGACGGCCGCAATCAGCCCCAGCATTTT.

This chain connects TRBV12-3 or TRBV12-4 to TRBJ2-1; TRBD2 matches 7 bases. The trim removed 6 bases at V and 0 bases at J, leaving 8 bases unmatched. This CDR3 is 16 amino acids long. The CDR3 DNA follows: TGTGCCAGCAGCCTCGGACTAGGAGGCTCCTACAATGAGCAGTTCTTC. Protein product: CASSLGLGGSYNEQFF.

This clonotype has ten or more counts. V gene TRBV6-5 combines with J gene TRBJ2-7; 8 positions match TRBD2. V lost 7 bases, J lost 1 base, and 6 bases stayed unmatched. The CDR3 runs 14 residues. The germline V gene encodes CDR1 MNHEY and CDR2 SVGAGI. As DNA, the CDR3 is TGTGCCAGCACTCCGGGGGGGGCGTCCTACGAGCAGTACTTC. As protein: CASTPGGASYEQYF.

This clonotype was seen ten or more times. The chain combines TRBV6-1 with TRBJ2-1; 10 bases line up with TRBD2. CDR3 length equals 15 residues. Trimming took 7 bases from V and 4 from J; bases not matched to a gene: 7. CDR1 is MNHNS, CDR2 SASEGT, per germline. CDR3 region: CASTPTSGSYNEQFF. As DNA, the CDR3 is TGTGCCAGCACCCCGACTAGCGGGTCGTACAATGAGCAGTTCTTC.

The rearrangement uses TRBV6-5 and TRBJ2-2; D call uncertain. CDR1 is MNHEY and CDR2 is SVGAGI in the germline V gene. V dropped 0 bases and J dropped 7 bases, with 9 bases sitting between them. This CDR3 contains 14 residues. The chain's CDR3 is CASSYSILDGELFF. CDR3 in DNA: TGTGCCAGCAGTTACTCGATCTTGGACGGGGAGCTGTTTTTT.

This clonotype was picked up a small number of times. V is TRBV10-3 and J is TRBJ2-7; TRBD1 might be the D (6 bases). The germline V and J ends were trimmed by 4 bases and 1 base, with 11 bases remaining between them. The germline V gene has CDR1 ENHRY and CDR2 SYGVKD. This CDR3 is built from 14 residues. As DNA, the CDR3 is TGTGCCATCAGTGTTGGACAGATTTCCTACGAGCAGTACTTC. Residues: CAISVGQISYEQYF.

This clonotype has a handful of counts. The genes are TRBV7-2 and TRBJ1-2; no clear D. Germline CDR1 SGHTA, CDR2 FQGNSA. CDR3 size: 15 residues. Deletions cut 3 bases from V and 7 bases from J, with 18 bases between. CDR3 nucleotide sequence: TGTGCCAGCAGCTTCATCAGTAGGGATTCCCGTGGCTACACCTTC. It specifies CASSFISRDSRGYTF.

The chain links TRBV20-1 to TRBJ2-3, with 10 bases that match TRBD2. Germline CDR1 is DFQATT and CDR2 is SNEGSKA (reference sequence). The CDR3 is 14 amino acids. With V trimmed by 4 bases and J by 10 bases, 11 bases remained unmatched. CDR3 amino acids: CSAIPSGSPRSQYF. CDR3 nucleotide sequence: TGCAGTGCTATCCCTAGCGGGAGCCCGCGGTCGCAGTATTTT.